This paragraph covers one TCR beta chain sequence. Its binding antigen is unknown. No qualities accompany the bases; no much larger clone lies one base away. The data belong to a study of T-cell memory formation after mild COVID-19 (dated by TCRdb to about 2021). Study-level background: Most TCR sequence clusters were specific to one of the two donors. Longitudinal TCRalpha and TCRbeta repertoire sequencing tracked T-cell clones expanding and contracting after mild COVID-19 in two donors. The cohort was made up of two young adult volunteers, one female and one male, who were previously healthy.

Study-wide findings and limitations: Whether the second-wave clones peaking on day 37 were SARS-CoV-2 specific was not confirmed. Contracting CD4+ clones were found mainly in CM and EM memory subsets, while CD8+ clones were enriched in EMRA. Balanced CD4/CD8 phenotypes were observed for clones contracting from day 15 to 85, whereas a bias towards CD4+ was observed for a second wave of clones expanding from day 15 to 37. Some responding clones were found in pre-infection memory, which suggests that pre-existing cross-reactive memory T cells took part in the SARS-CoV-2 response. Only a couple of mild cases were covered in the study, and larger cohorts including severe cases with pre-infection samples were considered necessary.

TCRdb names Illumina NovaSeq 6000 as the instrument used. TCRalpha and TCRbeta cDNA libraries were constructed by 5'RACE with constant-segment primers, with sample barcodes and unique molecular identifiers being introduced. RNA was extracted from every sample with Trizol reagent. Libraries were amplified in two PCR steps, with a second sample barcode and Illumina TruSeq adapters added in the second step. The libraries were sequenced on an Illumina NovaSeq using 2 x 150 bp paired-end reads. Turning to the authors' computational methods: Reads were demultiplexed and collapsed into UMI-guided consensus sequences with migec v1.2.7. With mixcr v2.1.11, UMI consensuses were aligned to TRA and TRB V and J templates and assembled into clonotypes. Expanded or contracted clonotypes were those called significant by both edgeR and NoisET, with noise models trained on biological replicates. For edgeR calls, the cutoffs were a false discovery rate-adjusted p below 0.01 and a log2 fold-change threshold of 1. As an exploratory analysis of dynamics, max-normalized trajectories of the 1000 most abundant clonotypes were examined with PCA combined with hierarchical clustering. Separately sequenced CD4+ and CD8+ repertoires were used to assign a CD4 or CD8 phenotype to each responding clone. In TCRdb, the public reads were trimmed at Q25 with fastp and aligned with MiXCR, with productive beta chains retained. Every distinct CDR3 protein forms one entry, paired with its most common genes and DNA. The V and J calls, along with clone size, are taken from TCRdb and not from the paper's own processing. A total of 200,000 or so distinct CDR3 sequences appear in this sample, 16% of them only once. Approximately 2% of the sample is taken by the ten largest.

Ends trimmed: V by 2 bases, J by 0 bases; bases unmatched to a gene: 0. From a lookup of the germline V gene (reference sequence), CDR1 and CDR2 are SGHKS and YYEKEE. CDR3 length: 14 amino acids, cysteine to phenylalanine. Only the CDR3 portion is preserved as DNA: 42 bases, with reading frame beginning at the first base. Ficoll-Paque density gradient centrifugation was used to isolate PBMCs. Sequencing used PBMCs or a T cell subset sorted from them (not recorded which). The TCR sequence derives from an adult woman who had mild COVID-19 (a few samples of this study predate the infection). The sample titles of this study are shuffled in the database, so cell type and time point are left out; the donor was told from shared clones. Recombination linked TRBV5-5 to TRBJ2-7, and 9 junction bases match TRBD1. In nucleotide form, the sequence is TGTGCCAGCAGCTTACAGGGGGCCTCCTACGAGCAGTACTTC. It codes for CASSLQGASYEQYF.